One sample yielded the 6 T cell receptor beta chains listed below, sequenced in a study of T cells in localized non-small cell lung cancer. Only in-frame clones appear in the TCRdb table, and some are missing; sequencing was by immunoSEQ multiplex PCR. The sample carries approximately 30,000 clones, approximately 90% recorded once. The sequencing used peripheral blood mononuclear cells, collected before any cancer treatment. All receptors derive from a female donor older than 55 with stage II lung adenocarcinoma.

The CDR3 spells CASSLTASSYEQYF. The CDR3 nucleotides read TGTGCCAGCAGTCTGACGGCAAGCTCCTACGAGCAGTACTTC. V gene TRBV6-5 combines with J gene TRBJ2-7; D gene unclear. Germline V lookup: CDR1 MNHEY, CDR2 SVGAGI. The CDR3 totals 14 residues. Trimming took 5 bases from V and 0 from J, leaving 11 bases between them.

The chain is built from TRBV7-2 and TRBJ1-2; D not resolved. V was shortened by 5 bases and J by 6 bases, with 10 bases between the two germline ends. The CDR3 runs to 12 residues. Germline V CDR1 and CDR2: SGHTA, FQGNSA. The CDR3 sequence: CASSLLPDGYTF. CDR3 bases: TGTGCCAGCAGCCTTCTACCGGATGGCTACACCTTC.

V is TRBV2 and J is TRBJ2-1; either TRBD1 or TRBD2 may fit D (5 bases each). The CDR3 spans 13 residues. Germline lookup yields CDR1 SNHLY and CDR2 FYNNEI. Trimming took off 4 bases at V and 4 bases at J, with 8 bases between the two ends. As DNA, the CDR3 is TGTGCCAGCAGTGGGGGACCTTACAATGAGCAGTTCTTC. Its translation: CASSGGPYNEQFF.

The V call is TRBV4-2, the J call TRBJ2-7, with 7 nucleotides matching TRBD2. The CDR3 runs 13 residues. The V gene's germline CDR1 is LGHNA and CDR2 YNFKEQ. After removal of 4 bases from V and 5 bases from J, the junction contained 5 bases not matched to a gene. The DNA of the CDR3 is TGTGCCAGCAGCCTCGGACTAGAAGACGAGCAGTACTTC. It translates to CASSLGLEDEQYF.

This rearrangement joins TRBV7-9 to TRBJ2-2, with D perhaps given as TRBD1 or TRBD2 (5 bases each). The length of the CDR3 is 15 residues. CDR1 is SEHNR and CDR2 is FQNEAQ in the germline V gene (reference sequence). V gave up 6 bases and J gave up 1 base, with 12 bases separating them. CDR3 residues: CASRWGFENTGELFF. CDR3 nucleotide sequence: TGTGCCAGCAGGTGGGGGTTCGAGAACACCGGGGAGCTGTTTTTT.

This chain joins TRBV21-1 and TRBJ1-1; the table assigns TRBD1, which was not confirmed against the DNA. TRBV21-1 is an annotated pseudogene. CDR3 length: 14 amino acids. The CDR3 DNA follows: TGTGCCAGCAGCAAAGAGAGACACCACACTGAAGCTTTCTTT. Translating gives CASSKERHHTEAFF.